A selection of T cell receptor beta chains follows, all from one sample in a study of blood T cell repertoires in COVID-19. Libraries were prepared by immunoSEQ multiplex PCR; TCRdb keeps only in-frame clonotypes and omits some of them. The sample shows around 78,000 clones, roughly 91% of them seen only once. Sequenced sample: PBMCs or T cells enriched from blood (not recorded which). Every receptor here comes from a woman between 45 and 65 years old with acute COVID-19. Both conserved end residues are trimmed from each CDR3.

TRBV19 ASSAGASVYNEQF
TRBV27 ASSSGQGPSSPLH
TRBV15 ATQGSNTEAF
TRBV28 ASSKSGGRIEAF
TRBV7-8 ASRPYGISGRQDEQF
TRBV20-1 SASVGQGNTIY
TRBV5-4 ASSPRQGGGEQY
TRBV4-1 ASSQDSRTANEKLF
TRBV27 ASSLSGGGDSEAF
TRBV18 ASSPAMDRGINNEQF
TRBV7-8 ASTWGQSNQPQH
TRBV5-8 ASSDRVRGNTIY
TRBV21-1 ASSTSSGDPFLFPTGTKETQY
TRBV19 ASSIGTSGSSPDTQY
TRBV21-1 ASSASGTSGRASDEQF
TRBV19 ASTIGTGALLGNTIY
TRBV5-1 ASYIDRGQNGYT
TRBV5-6 ASSLGLAASTDTQY
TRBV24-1 ATSDFRNTEAF
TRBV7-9 ASSYGTAEAF
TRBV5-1 ASSPRTGNTYEQY
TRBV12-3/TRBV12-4 ASSPGREETQY
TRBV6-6 ASSDPQGDTGELF
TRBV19 ASSISGWDTGELF
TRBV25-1 ASSEGQGWSPLH
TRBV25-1 ASSESGYGYT
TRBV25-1 ASSSPSTGIFYEQY
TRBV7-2 ASSPDSYNEQF
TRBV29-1 SVVDRENSPLH
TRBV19 ATRQGGYEQY
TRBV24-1 ATSTGLTDQPQH
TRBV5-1 ASSPRTTRQETQY
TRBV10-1 ASSESDGMADTQY
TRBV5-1 ASSLEGASNQPQH
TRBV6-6 ASTSRDRDNEQF
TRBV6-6 ASATGQGQSPLH
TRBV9 ASSARDSGAYGYT
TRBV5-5 ASSPGANQPQH
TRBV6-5 ASSYLGTSDTGELF
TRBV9 ASSLSTDSAYGYT
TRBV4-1 ASSQGGDRGYLNEKLF
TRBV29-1 SVGTGIYGYT
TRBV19 ASSMTGQGAYEQY
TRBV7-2 ASSLAGVGNEQF
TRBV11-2 ASSQSGRNNEQF